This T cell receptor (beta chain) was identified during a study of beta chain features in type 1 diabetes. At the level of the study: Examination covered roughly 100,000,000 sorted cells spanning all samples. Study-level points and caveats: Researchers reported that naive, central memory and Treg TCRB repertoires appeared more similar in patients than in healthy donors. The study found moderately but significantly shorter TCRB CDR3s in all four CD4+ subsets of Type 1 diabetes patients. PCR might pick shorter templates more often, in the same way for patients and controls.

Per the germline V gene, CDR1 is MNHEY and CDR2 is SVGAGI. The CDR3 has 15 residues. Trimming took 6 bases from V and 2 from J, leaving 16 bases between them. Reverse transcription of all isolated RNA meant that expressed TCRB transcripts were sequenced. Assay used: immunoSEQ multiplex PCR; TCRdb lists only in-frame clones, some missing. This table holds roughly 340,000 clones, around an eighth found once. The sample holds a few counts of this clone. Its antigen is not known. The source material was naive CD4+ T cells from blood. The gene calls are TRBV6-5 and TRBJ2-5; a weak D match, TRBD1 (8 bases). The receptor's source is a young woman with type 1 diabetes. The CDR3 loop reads CASRLQGGRQETQYF. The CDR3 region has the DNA TGTGCCAGCAGGTTACAGGGGGGGCGGCAAGAGACCCAGTACTTC.